This T cell receptor (beta chain) is drawn from a study of T cells in Graves' hyperthyroidism and ophthalmopathy. Study-level findings and limits: In the blood, most expanded thyroid clonotypes above 0.001 appeared as well.

The germline V and J ends were trimmed by 0 bases and 3 bases, with 9 bases remaining between them. The CDR3 runs 14 residues. Germline V lookup: CDR1 DFQATT, CDR2 SNEGSKA (reference sequence). This clonotype came up many times. The antigen remains undetermined. Researchers amplified the TCR beta CDR3 regions from RNA transcripts. The study used the HTBI primer set for a first-round RT-PCR of the TCR CDR3. TCRdb processed the multiplex PCR reads anew with MiXCR; each CDR3 protein has one entry. The data contain some 270,000 distinct CDR3 sequences, approximately 14% of them singletons. The hyperthyroidism was newly diagnosed and had lasted under 2 months; the patients were aged 18 to 65. Patients having uncontrolled infection, another autoimmune disease, pregnancy or lactation were not included. Clinical symptoms, serum thyroxine and TRAb, thyroid ultrasound and orbital computed tomography were used for the diagnoses.

The sequence was collected from a woman between 40 and 55 years old with Graves' hyperthyroidism. The sample was blood. The gene calls are TRBV20-1 and TRBJ1-5; TRBD1 is a possible D gene (5 bases). CDR3 sequence reads: CSARDRVTNQPQHF. The CDR3 nucleotides read TGCAGTGCTAGAGACAGGGTCACCAATCAGCCCCAGCATTTT.